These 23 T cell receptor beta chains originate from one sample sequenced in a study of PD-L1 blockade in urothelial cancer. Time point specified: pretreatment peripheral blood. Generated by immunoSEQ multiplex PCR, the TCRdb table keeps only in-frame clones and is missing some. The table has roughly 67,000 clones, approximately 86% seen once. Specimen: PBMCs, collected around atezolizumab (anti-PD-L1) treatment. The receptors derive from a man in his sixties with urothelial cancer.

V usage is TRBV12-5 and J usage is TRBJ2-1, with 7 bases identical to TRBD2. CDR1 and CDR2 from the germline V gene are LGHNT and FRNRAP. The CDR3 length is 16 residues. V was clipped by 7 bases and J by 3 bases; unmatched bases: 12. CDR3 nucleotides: TGTGCTAGTGCCCCCATGGGGACTACCAGCTACAATGAGCAGTTCTTC. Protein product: CASAPMGTTSYNEQFF.

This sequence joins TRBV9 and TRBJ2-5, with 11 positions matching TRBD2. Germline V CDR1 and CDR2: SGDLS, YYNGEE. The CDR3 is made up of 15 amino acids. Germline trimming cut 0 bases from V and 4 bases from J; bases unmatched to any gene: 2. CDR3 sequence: CASSVGLAGRETQYF. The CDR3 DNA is TGTGCCAGCAGCGTAGGACTAGCGGGGCGAGAGACCCAGTACTTC.

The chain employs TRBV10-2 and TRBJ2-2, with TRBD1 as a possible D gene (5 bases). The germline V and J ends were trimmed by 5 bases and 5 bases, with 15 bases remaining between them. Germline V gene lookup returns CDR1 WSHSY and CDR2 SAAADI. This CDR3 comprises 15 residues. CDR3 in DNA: TGCGCCAGCAGTCCCGGCAGGGTGGGGACCGGGGAGCTGTTTTTT. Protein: CASSPGRVGTGELFF.

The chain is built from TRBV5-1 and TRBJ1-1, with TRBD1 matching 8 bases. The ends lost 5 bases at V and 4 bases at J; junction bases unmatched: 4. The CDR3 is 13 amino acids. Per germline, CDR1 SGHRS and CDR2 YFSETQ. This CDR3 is CASRDTGGTEAFF. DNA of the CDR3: TGCGCCAGCAGGGATACAGGGGGCACTGAAGCTTTCTTT.

Here the CDR3 DNA reads TGTGCCAGCAGAGGGGAGGGGGGTGGCTACACCTTC. Amino acid sequence: CASRGEGGGYTF. V gene TRBV2 combines with J gene TRBJ1-2; TRBD1 is a possible D gene (6 bases). V was shortened by 6 bases and J by 7 bases, with 12 bases between the two germline ends. The germline gives CDR1 SNHLY, CDR2 FYNNEI. The CDR3 is 12 residues long.

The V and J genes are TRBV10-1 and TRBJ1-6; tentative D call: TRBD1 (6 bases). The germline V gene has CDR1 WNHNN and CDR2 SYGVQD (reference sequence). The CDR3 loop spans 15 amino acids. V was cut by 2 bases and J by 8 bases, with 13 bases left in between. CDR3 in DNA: TGCGCCAGCAGTGAGCCACAGGGCCCACATTCACCCCTCCACTTT. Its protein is CASSEPQGPHSPLHF.

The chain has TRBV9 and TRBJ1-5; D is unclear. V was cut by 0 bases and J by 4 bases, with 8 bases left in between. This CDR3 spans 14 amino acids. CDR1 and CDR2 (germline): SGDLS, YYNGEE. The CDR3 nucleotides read TGTGCCAGCAGCGTAGGCCCGGTGAATCAGCCCCAGCATTTT. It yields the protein CASSVGPVNQPQHF.

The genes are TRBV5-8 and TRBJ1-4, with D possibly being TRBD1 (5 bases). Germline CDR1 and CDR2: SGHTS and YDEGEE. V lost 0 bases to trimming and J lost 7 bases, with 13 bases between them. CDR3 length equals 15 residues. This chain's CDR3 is CASSLEQVVAEKLFF. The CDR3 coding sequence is TGTGCCAGCAGCTTGGAACAGGTGGTGGCTGAAAAACTGTTTTTT.

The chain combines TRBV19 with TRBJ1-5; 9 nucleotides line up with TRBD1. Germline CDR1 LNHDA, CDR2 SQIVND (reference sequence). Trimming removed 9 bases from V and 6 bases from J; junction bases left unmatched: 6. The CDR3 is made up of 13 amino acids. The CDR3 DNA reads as TGTGCCAGCGAACAGGGGGCGGGTCAGCCCCAGCATTTT. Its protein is CASEQGAGQPQHF.

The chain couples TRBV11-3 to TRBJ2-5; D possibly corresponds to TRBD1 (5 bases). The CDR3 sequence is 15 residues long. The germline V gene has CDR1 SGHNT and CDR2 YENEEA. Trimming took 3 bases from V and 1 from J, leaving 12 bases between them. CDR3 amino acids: CASSFGASRQETQYF. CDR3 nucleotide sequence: TGTGCCAGCAGCTTTGGGGCCAGCCGCCAAGAGACCCAGTACTTC.

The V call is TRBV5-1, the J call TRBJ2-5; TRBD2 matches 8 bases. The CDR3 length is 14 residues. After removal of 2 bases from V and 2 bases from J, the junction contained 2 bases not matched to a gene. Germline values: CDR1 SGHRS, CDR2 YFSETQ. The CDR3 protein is CASSFTGGQETQYF. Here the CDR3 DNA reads TGCGCCAGCAGCTTCACGGGGGGGCAAGAGACCCAGTACTTC.

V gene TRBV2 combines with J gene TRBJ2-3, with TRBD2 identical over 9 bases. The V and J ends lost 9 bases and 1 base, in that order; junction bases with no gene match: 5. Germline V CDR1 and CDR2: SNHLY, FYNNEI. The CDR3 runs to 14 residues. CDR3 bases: TGTGCCAGTACTAGCGGGTTTCGCACAGATACGCAGTATTTT. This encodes CASTSGFRTDTQYF.

CDR3 sequence: CASSRGGFAEQYF. The CDR3 coding sequence is TGTGCCAGCAGCCGCGGGGGATTCGCCGAGCAGTACTTC. This chain connects TRBV7-9 to TRBJ2-7, with TRBD2 matching 7 bases. Trimming at V came to 5 bases and at J to 6 bases, leaving 7 bases not matched to a gene. The CDR3 runs to 13 residues. CDR1 and CDR2 (germline): SEHNR, FQNEAQ (reference sequence).

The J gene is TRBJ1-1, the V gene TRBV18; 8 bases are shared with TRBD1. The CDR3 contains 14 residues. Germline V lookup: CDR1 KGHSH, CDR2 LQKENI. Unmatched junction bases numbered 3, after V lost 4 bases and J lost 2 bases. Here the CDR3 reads CASSRQGANTEAFF. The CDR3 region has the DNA TGTGCCAGCTCACGGCAGGGGGCTAACACTGAAGCTTTCTTT.

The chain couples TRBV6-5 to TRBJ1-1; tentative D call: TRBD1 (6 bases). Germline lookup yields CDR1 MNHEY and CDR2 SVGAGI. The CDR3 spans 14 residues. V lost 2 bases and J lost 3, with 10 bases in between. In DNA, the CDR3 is TGTGCCAGCAGTTACGGGGACACTTACACTGAAGCTTTCTTT. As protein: CASSYGDTYTEAFF.

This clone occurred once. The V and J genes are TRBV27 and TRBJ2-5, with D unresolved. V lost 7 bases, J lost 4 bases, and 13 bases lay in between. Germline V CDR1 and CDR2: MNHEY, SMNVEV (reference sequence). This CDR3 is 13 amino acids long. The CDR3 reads CASTGNGRETQYF. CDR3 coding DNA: TGTGCCAGCACAGGAAACGGTAGAGAGACCCAGTACTTC.

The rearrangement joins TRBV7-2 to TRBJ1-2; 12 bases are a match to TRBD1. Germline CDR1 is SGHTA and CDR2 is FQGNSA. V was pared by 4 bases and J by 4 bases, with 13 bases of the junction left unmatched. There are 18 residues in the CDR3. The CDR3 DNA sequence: TGTGCCAGCAGCTCGAAGGGGACAGGGGGCGGGTGGAGCTATGGCTACACCTTC. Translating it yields CASSSKGTGGGWSYGYTF.

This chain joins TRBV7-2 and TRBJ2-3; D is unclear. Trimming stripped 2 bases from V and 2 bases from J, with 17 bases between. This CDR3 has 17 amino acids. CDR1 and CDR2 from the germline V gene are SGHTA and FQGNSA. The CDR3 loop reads CASSLRQRIPPTDTQYF. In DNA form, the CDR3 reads TGTGCCAGCAGCTTAAGACAAAGGATCCCCCCCACAGATACGCAGTATTTT.

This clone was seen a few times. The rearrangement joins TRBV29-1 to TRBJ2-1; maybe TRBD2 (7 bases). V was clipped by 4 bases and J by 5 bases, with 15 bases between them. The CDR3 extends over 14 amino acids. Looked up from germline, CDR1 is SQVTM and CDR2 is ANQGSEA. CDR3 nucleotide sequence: TGCAGCGTTGCATGGGGGGGGCCCGACAATGAGCAGTTCTTC. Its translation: CSVAWGGPDNEQFF.

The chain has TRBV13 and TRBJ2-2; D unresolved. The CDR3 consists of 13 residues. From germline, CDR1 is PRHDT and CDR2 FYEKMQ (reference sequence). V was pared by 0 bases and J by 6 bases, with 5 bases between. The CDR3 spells CASSLGGAGELFF. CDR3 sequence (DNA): TGTGCCAGCAGCTTAGGGGGCGCCGGGGAGCTGTTTTTT.

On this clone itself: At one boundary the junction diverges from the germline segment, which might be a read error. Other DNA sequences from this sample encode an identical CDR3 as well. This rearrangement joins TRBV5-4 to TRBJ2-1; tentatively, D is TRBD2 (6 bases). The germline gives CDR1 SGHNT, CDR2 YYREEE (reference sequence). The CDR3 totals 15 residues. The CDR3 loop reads CASSLDGTPDNEQFF. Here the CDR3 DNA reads TGTGCTAGCAGCTTGGATGGGACTCCGGACAATGAGCAGTTCTTC.

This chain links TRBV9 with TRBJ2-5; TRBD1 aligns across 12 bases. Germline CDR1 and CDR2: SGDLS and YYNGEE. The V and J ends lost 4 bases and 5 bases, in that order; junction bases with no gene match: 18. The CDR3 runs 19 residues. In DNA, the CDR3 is TGTGCCAGCAGCCGAAGGGGGGGGACAGGGGGCCCTTCAGGGGAGACCCAGTACTTC. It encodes CASSRRGGTGGPSGETQYF. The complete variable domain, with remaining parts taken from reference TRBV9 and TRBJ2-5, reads DSGVTQTPKHLITATGQRVTLRCSPRSGDLSVYWYQQSLDQGLQFLIQYYNGEERAKGNILERFSAQQFPDLHSELNLSSLELGDSALYFCASSRRGGTGGPSGETQYFGPGTRLLVL.

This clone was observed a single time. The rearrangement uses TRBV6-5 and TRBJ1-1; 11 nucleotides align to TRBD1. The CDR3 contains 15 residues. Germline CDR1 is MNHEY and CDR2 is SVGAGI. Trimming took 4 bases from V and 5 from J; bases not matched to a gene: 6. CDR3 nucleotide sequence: TGTGCCAGCAGTTCCGCCGGGACAGGGGGAACTGAAGCTTTCTTT. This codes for CASSSAGTGGTEAFF.